Each of the 22 T cell receptor beta chains below was sequenced from the same sample in a study of T cell changes during pregnancy in multiple sclerosis (dated by TCRdb to about 2019). Library preparation used the immunoSEQ multiplex PCR assay. The table was pulled from immuneACCESS by TCRdb, which kept in-frame rearrangements only. Such tables lose some clones; where checked, under half of the loss comes from unresolved V genes, and the rest has no known cause. A total of some 67,000 clones appear in this sample, 91% of them only once. About 2.5% of the sample belongs to the ten largest clones. The sequences come from peripheral blood, collected in the first trimester of pregnancy. The receptors come from a female donor with multiple sclerosis, enrolled in a pregnancy study.

This clone was seen just once. This sequence joins TRBV5-4 and TRBJ2-5; TRBD1 aligns across 10 bases. V shed 5 bases and J 4 bases; nucleotides not matched to a gene: 5. The CDR3 spans 14 residues. In germline, CDR1 is SGHNT, CDR2 YYREEE (reference sequence). The CDR3 nucleotides are TGTGCCAGCAGGCCCGACAGGGGGCGAGAGACCCAGTACTTC. This gives the protein CASRPDRGRETQYF. Full variable domain (outside the CDR3, taken from reference TRBV5-4 and TRBJ2-5): ETGVTQSPTHLIKTRGQQVTLRCSSQSGHNTVSWYQQALGQGPQFIFQYYREEENGRGNFPPRFSGLQFPNYSSELNVNALELDDSALYLCASRPDRGRETQYFGPGTRLLVL.

The chain combines TRBV7-9 with TRBJ1-1; 8 bases are shared with TRBD1. This CDR3 spans 13 amino acids. With 2 bases clipped from V and 7 bases from J, the junction kept 3 bases outside the gene matches. The germline CDR1 and CDR2 sequences are SEHNR and FQNEAQ (reference sequence). The CDR3 coding sequence is TGTGCCAGCAGCTTACAGGGGGCGGGTGAAGCTTTCTTT. As protein: CASSLQGAGEAFF. Looking up the rest from reference TRBV7-9 and TRBJ1-1 gives the full variable domain: DTGVSQNPRHKITKRGQNVTFRCDPISEHNRLYWYRQTLGQGPEFLTYFQNEAQLEKSRLLSDRFSAERPKGSFSTLEIQRTEQGDSAMYLCASSLQGAGEAFFGQGTRLTVV.

The gene calls are TRBV6-1 and TRBJ1-2; the D gene is possibly TRBD1 (6 bases). CDR3 length equals 14 residues. V was pared by 3 bases and J by 3 bases, with 11 bases between. Germline loops: CDR1 MNHNS, CDR2 SASEGT. CDR3 bases: TGTGCCAGCAGTGATGGGGGGGCTGACTATGGCTACACCTTC. Protein sequence: CASSDGGADYGYTF.

The chain joins TRBV30 to TRBJ1-4; 7 bases are a match to TRBD1. This CDR3 has 15 amino acids. Germline-derived CDR1 and CDR2 are GTSNPN and SVGIG (reference sequence). V was clipped by 2 bases and J by 7 bases; unmatched bases: 10. CDR3 region: CAWSPGGSGAEKLFF. CDR3 sequence (DNA): TGTGCCTGGAGTCCAGGGGGTTCAGGAGCTGAAAAACTGTTTTTT.

The V call is TRBV29-1, the J call TRBJ1-1; no firm D call. CDR1 and CDR2 from the germline V gene are SQVTM and ANQGSEA. Trimming pared 5 bases from V and 0 bases from J, leaving 13 bases between. The CDR3 runs to 14 residues. The CDR3 sequence is CSVLGLRVNTEAFF. The CDR3 DNA reads TGCAGCGTTCTCGGGCTGAGGGTGAACACTGAAGCTTTCTTT.

The CDR3, as DNA: TGTGCCAGCTCTGTTACCCAGGGCCGGGAGCTGTTTTTT. As protein: CASSVTQGRELFF. V gene TRBV6-4 combines with J gene TRBJ2-2; maybe TRBD1 (5 bases). CDR1 MRHNA and CDR2 SNTAGT come from the germline V gene. The CDR3 has 13 amino acids. Deletions cut 8 bases from V and 9 bases from J, with 16 bases between.

The chain employs TRBV19 and TRBJ2-7; 7 bases are a match to TRBD2. With V trimmed by 5 bases and J by 1 base, 11 bases remained unmatched. This CDR3 has 16 amino acids. Germline V lookup: CDR1 LNHDA, CDR2 SQIVND (reference sequence). The CDR3 here is CASSAYLAAESYEQYF. The CDR3 nucleotides are TGTGCCAGTAGTGCCTACCTAGCGGCGGAATCCTACGAGCAGTACTTC.

This clone was recorded once. This chain uses TRBV27 with TRBJ1-1; the D gene is possibly TRBD1 (6 bases). This CDR3 contains 15 residues. V gave up 0 bases and J gave up 5 bases, with 13 bases separating them. Per the germline V gene, CDR1 is MNHEY and CDR2 is SMNVEV (reference sequence). The CDR3 DNA reads TGTGCCAGCAGTTTATCGGGCAGGGGTGGGACTGAAGCTTTCTTT. Protein product: CASSLSGRGGTEAFF.

The V call is TRBV7-9, the J call TRBJ2-2, with TRBD2 as a possible D gene (6 bases). This CDR3 has 15 residues. Germline loops: CDR1 SEHNR, CDR2 FQNEAQ (reference sequence). V was trimmed by 2 bases and J by 4 bases, leaving 11 bases between them. The CDR3 nucleotides are TGTGCCAGCAGCTTACGGGGGTCGGGCACCGGGGAGCTGTTTTTT. This sequence encodes CASSLRGSGTGELFF.

The chain is built from TRBV30 and TRBJ1-5, with D unresolved. Trimming left V 8 bases short and J 0 bases short, with 11 bases between. CDR1 and CDR2 from the germline V gene are GTSNPN and SVGIG (reference sequence). This CDR3 has 13 amino acids. This CDR3 reads CAVSGNSNQPQHF. DNA for the CDR3: TGTGCCGTTTCGGGGAATAGCAATCAGCCCCAGCATTTT.

CDR3 nucleotides: TGTGCCAGCAGCTTATATCGCGGGGACCATCAGCCCCAGCATTTT. Its protein product is CASSLYRGDHQPQHF. The genes are TRBV7-9 and TRBJ1-5; the D gene is possibly TRBD1 (5 bases). Germline loops: CDR1 SEHNR, CDR2 FQNEAQ (reference sequence). Trimming took 2 bases from V and 5 from J, leaving 13 bases between them. The CDR3 totals 15 residues.

The chain has TRBV27 and TRBJ1-5; D is possibly TRBD1 (6 bases). Trimming shortened V by 1 base and J by 0 bases, and 7 bases separated the two germline ends. Germline CDR1 and CDR2: MNHEY and SMNVEV (reference sequence). This CDR3 has 15 residues. The CDR3 loop is CASSLLQGSNQPQHF. The CDR3 DNA is TGTGCCAGCAGTTTATTACAGGGTAGCAATCAGCCCCAGCATTTT.

V gene TRBV28 combines with J gene TRBJ2-5; the match to TRBD1 covers 7 bases. The CDR3 has 13 amino acids. Germline-derived CDR1 and CDR2 are MDHEN and SYDVKM. Trimming at V came to 8 bases and at J to 5 bases, leaving 8 bases not matched to a gene. Written as DNA, the CDR3 is TGTGCCAGCTACCGGGACAGAGGGGAGACCCAGTACTTC. Its translation is CASYRDRGETQYF. Filled out from reference TRBV28 and TRBJ2-5, the complete variable domain reads DVKVTQSSRYLVKRTGEKVFLECVQDMDHENMFWYRQDPGLGLRLIYFSYDVKMKEKGDIPEGYSVSREKKERFSLILESASTNQTSMYLCASYRDRGETQYFGPGTRLLVL.

This clone was recorded only once. This chain connects TRBV7-9 to TRBJ2-2; 8 bases are shared with TRBD1. This CDR3 is 14 amino acids long. Per germline, CDR1 SEHNR and CDR2 FQNEAQ (reference sequence). V lost 5 bases, J lost 4 bases, and 3 bases stayed unmatched. The CDR3: CASSPTGVTGELFF. The CDR3 DNA is TGTGCCAGCAGCCCGACAGGGGTCACCGGGGAGCTGTTTTTT.

The rearrangement uses TRBV11-1 and TRBJ1-2; 10 bases map to TRBD1. The CDR3 length is 15 residues. Per germline, CDR1 SGHAT and CDR2 FQDESV (reference sequence). Trimming at V came to 3 bases and at J to 2 bases, leaving 3 bases not matched to a gene. This chain's CDR3 is CASSFGQGENYGYTF. The CDR3 DNA reads as TGTGCCAGCAGCTTCGGACAGGGGGAAAACTATGGCTACACCTTC.

In this sample, this clone turned up a few times. The rearrangement joins TRBV27 to TRBJ2-5; TRBD1 matches at 9 bases. V lost 5 bases and J lost 2; bases outside the gene matches: 9. CDR3 length equals 16 residues. The germline V gene encodes CDR1 MNHEY and CDR2 SMNVEV (reference sequence). The CDR3 DNA is TGTGCCAGCAGTCAACAGGGGGCGCTAGGTCAAGAGACCCAGTACTTC. It translates to CASSQQGALGQETQYF.

V and J are TRBV9 and TRBJ1-3, with D unclear. V was clipped by 0 bases and J by 2 bases, with 9 bases between them. The CDR3 has 15 amino acids. In germline, CDR1 is SGDLS, CDR2 YYNGEE. CDR3 coding DNA: TGTGCCAGCAGCGTAGACGGAGGACCTGGAAACACCATATATTTT. Amino acid sequence: CASSVDGGPGNTIYF. Full variable domain (missing parts from reference TRBV9 and TRBJ1-3): DSGVTQTPKHLITATGQRVTLRCSPRSGDLSVYWYQQSLDQGLQFLIQYYNGEERAKGNILERFSAQQFPDLHSELNLSSLELGDSALYFCASSVDGGPGNTIYFGEGSWLTVV.

The chain couples TRBV28 to TRBJ1-5; D might be TRBD1 (5 bases). This CDR3 contains 15 residues. V lost 2 bases and J 5 bases, leaving 13 bases between the germline ends. Germline CDR1 MDHEN, CDR2 SYDVKM. The CDR3, as DNA: TGTGCCAGCAGTTTAGCGGGGGTGCAGGATCAGCCCCAGCATTTT. Its translation: CASSLAGVQDQPQHF.

This chain uses TRBV10-3 with TRBJ1-2; perhaps TRBD1 as D (6 bases). V was cut by 0 bases and J by 2 bases, with 16 bases left in between. There are 17 residues in the CDR3. CDR1 ENHRY and CDR2 SYGVKD come from the germline V gene. The CDR3 sequence: CAISESIWAGVNYGYTF. CDR3 coding DNA: TGTGCCATCAGTGAGTCGATATGGGCAGGGGTAAACTATGGCTACACCTTC.

The chain employs TRBV6-1 and TRBJ2-5, with D tentatively TRBD2 (5 bases). Trimming shortened V by 1 base and J by 5 bases, and 14 bases separated the two germline ends. Germline CDR1 MNHNS, CDR2 SASEGT. This CDR3 contains 15 residues. The CDR3 spells CASSEGIGKGETQYF. The CDR3 DNA reads as TGTGCCAGCAGTGAAGGAATCGGGAAGGGCGAGACCCAGTACTTC.

This clone was recorded once. V usage is TRBV27 and J usage is TRBJ2-2, with D tentatively TRBD1 (6 bases). CDR3 length: 13 amino acids. V was trimmed by 1 base and J by 10 bases, leaving 10 bases between them. Germline V gene lookup returns CDR1 MNHEY and CDR2 SMNVEV (reference sequence). CDR3 amino acids: CASSLYRAEELFF. CDR3 DNA sequence: TGTGCCAGCAGTTTATACAGGGCGGAGGAGCTGTTTTTT.

The chain is built from TRBV28 and TRBJ2-7; TRBD2 aligns across 10 bases. V shed 2 bases and J 9 bases; nucleotides not matched to a gene: 7. Germline V CDR1 and CDR2: MDHEN, SYDVKM. The CDR3 sequence is 14 residues long. CDR3 region: CASSLMGLAGVQYF. CDR3 DNA sequence: TGTGCCAGCAGTTTAATGGGGCTAGCGGGGGTGCAGTACTTC.